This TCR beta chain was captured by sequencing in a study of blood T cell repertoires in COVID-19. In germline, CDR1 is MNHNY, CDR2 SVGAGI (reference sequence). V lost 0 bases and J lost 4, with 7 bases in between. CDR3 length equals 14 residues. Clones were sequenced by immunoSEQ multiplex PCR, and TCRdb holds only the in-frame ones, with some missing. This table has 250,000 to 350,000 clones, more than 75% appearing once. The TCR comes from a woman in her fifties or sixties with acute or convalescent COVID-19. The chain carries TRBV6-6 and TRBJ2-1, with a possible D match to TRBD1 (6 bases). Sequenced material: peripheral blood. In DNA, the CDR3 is TGTGCCAGCAGTTACTCGACAGGATACAATGAGCAGTTCTTC. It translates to CASSYSTGYNEQFF.